One sample yielded the 27 T cell receptor beta chains listed below, sequenced in a study of response to subunit inactivated influenza vaccine. TCRdb reprocessed the RT-PCR reads with MiXCR, giving one entry per CDR3 protein. This sample has 450,000 to 500,000 distinct CDR3 sequences, with about 10% found just once. The sequencing here drew on PBMCs from blood, taken 40 to 50 days after vaccination. The receptor source for this set is a man over 45 who received an inactivated influenza vaccine.

The sample holds a few counts of this clonotype. The chain employs TRBV4-1 and TRBJ2-3; TRBD1 matches 11 bases. The CDR3 totals 16 residues. V lost 3 bases, J lost 5 bases, and 7 bases stayed unmatched. Germline loops: CDR1 MGHRA, CDR2 YSYEKL. The CDR3 bases are TGCGCCAGCAGCCACCTGGACAGGGGGCTTAGAGATACGCAGTATTTT. Protein sequence: CASSHLDRGLRDTQYF.

This clonotype has a count of ten or more. V is TRBV20-1 and J is TRBJ2-5, with D possibly matching TRBD2 (6 bases). The CDR3 spans 15 residues. Trimming cost V 0 bases and J 2 bases, with 13 bases left between them. In germline, CDR1 is DFQATT, CDR2 SNEGSKA (reference sequence). The CDR3 is CSARDFGGRQETQYF. In DNA, the CDR3 is TGCAGTGCTAGAGATTTCGGGGGACGGCAAGAGACCCAGTACTTC.

In its sample, this clonotype was seen a few times. The chain recombines TRBV20-1 with TRBJ2-1; possibly TRBD2 for D (6 bases). CDR3 length: 11 amino acids. V lost 5 bases and J 12 bases, leaving 14 bases between the germline ends. Per the germline V gene, CDR1 is DFQATT and CDR2 is SNEGSKA (reference sequence). The CDR3 sequence: CSARRGDGQFF. CDR3 nucleotides: TGCAGTGCTCGGCGGGGAGACGGGCAGTTCTTC.

The J gene is TRBJ2-4, the V gene TRBV20-1, with 7 bases fitting TRBD1. Germline V gene data show CDR1 as DFQATT and CDR2 as SNEGSKA (reference sequence). This CDR3 is 13 amino acids long. CDR3: CGVPNRGENIQYF. The CDR3 DNA follows: TGCGGCGTCCCTAACAGGGGAGAAAACATTCAGTACTTC.

Ten or more counts support this clonotype. This chain links TRBV12-3 or TRBV12-4 with TRBJ2-7; D unresolved. Deletions cut 3 bases from V and 4 bases from J, with 7 bases between. CDR3 length: 12 amino acids. The CDR3 here is CASSLGRYEQYF. The CDR3, as DNA: TGTGCCAGCAGTTTGGGCAGGTACGAGCAGTACTTC.

There are many counts of this clonotype. V gene TRBV6-5 combines with J gene TRBJ2-7, with D possibly matching TRBD2 (6 bases). Trimming cost V 5 bases and J 6 bases, with 23 bases left between them. CDR1 MNHEY and CDR2 SVGAGI come from the germline V gene. CDR3 size: 16 residues. CDR3 coding DNA: TGTGCCAGCAGTCTACGGTATACGGGACTCCTGAGCGAGCAGTACTTC. As protein: CASSLRYTGLLSEQYF.

This clonotype was counted between two and nine times. CDR3 residues: CASSSPGTSAETQYF. The CDR3, as DNA: TGTGCCAGCAGCTCGCCCGGGACTAGTGCAGAGACCCAGTACTTC. This rearrangement joins TRBV7-2 to TRBJ2-5, with 8 bases that match TRBD2. Germline V lookup: CDR1 SGHTA, CDR2 FQGNSA. After removal of 4 bases from V and 4 bases from J, the junction contained 8 bases not matched to a gene. This CDR3 region has 15 residues.

CDR3: CASSSTPFRNTDTQYF. Written as DNA, the CDR3 is TGTGCCAGCAGCTCCACCCCATTTCGGAACACAGATACGCAGTATTTT. This rearrangement joins TRBV5-5 to TRBJ2-3; no definite D call. The CDR3 length is 16 residues. The germline CDR1 and CDR2 sequences are SGHKS and YYEKEE (reference sequence). Trimming stripped 3 bases from V and 2 bases from J, with 16 bases between.

A note on this clonotype: The junction and the germline gene differ at one end; a read error may be behind it. This sequence joins TRBV12-3 or TRBV12-4 and TRBJ2-3, with D unclear. The CDR3 is made up of 14 amino acids. The CDR3 coding sequence is TGTGCCAGCAGCCTAAGGTTTTCCGCAGATGCGCAGTATTTT. It specifies CASSLRFSADAQYF.

This clonotype has just a few counts. The chain couples TRBV7-8 to TRBJ2-1; 13 bases fit TRBD2. From germline, CDR1 is SGHVS and CDR2 FQNEAQ. The CDR3 length is 18 residues. V dropped 3 bases and J dropped 9; count of bases not matched to a gene: 14. CDR3 in amino acids: CASSFIGTSGDRRGEQFF. The CDR3 DNA follows: TGTGCCAGCAGCTTCATCGGGACTAGCGGGGACCGGAGGGGTGAGCAGTTCTTC.

In its sample, this clonotype was seen a few times. The rearrangement links TRBV4-2 to TRBJ2-7, with D perhaps matching TRBD1 or TRBD2 (5 bases each). Looked up from germline, CDR1 is LGHNA and CDR2 is YNFKEQ. V lost 1 base and J 0 bases, leaving 16 bases between the germline ends. The CDR3 is 17 residues long. The CDR3 sequence: CASSQGAGTVSSYEQYF. CDR3 nucleotide sequence: TGTGCCAGCAGCCAAGGTGCCGGGACGGTGAGCTCCTACGAGCAGTACTTC.

The chain employs TRBV4-1 and TRBJ2-3; D not resolved. V lost 4 bases to trimming and J lost 2 bases, with 16 bases between them. CDR3 length: 16 amino acids. The germline V gene has CDR1 MGHRA and CDR2 YSYEKL. The CDR3 nucleotides are TGCGCCAGCAGCCCCCTGGGGAAAGCCGCCACAGATACGCAGTATTTT. It yields the protein CASSPLGKAATDTQYF.

Only a few counts were recorded for this clonotype. V is TRBV28 and J is TRBJ2-3, with D perhaps TRBD2 (6 bases). The CDR3 has 15 amino acids. The V end was cut by 2 bases, the J end by 4 bases, with 13 bases between. Germline V lookup: CDR1 MDHEN, CDR2 SYDVKM. The CDR3 DNA follows: TGTGCCAGCAGTTTAGTACGGGAGCCGCCAGATACGCAGTATTTT. It specifies CASSLVREPPDTQYF. Full variable domain (rest looked up from reference TRBV28 and TRBJ2-3): DVKVTQSSRYLVKRTGEKVFLECVQDMDHENMFWYRQDPGLGLRLIYFSYDVKMKEKGDIPEGYSVSREKKERFSLILESASTNQTSMYLCASSLVREPPDTQYFGPGTRLTVL.

This clonotype was picked up many times. The CDR3: CSARGGGIPITPVNYGYTF. For the CDR3, the DNA is TGCAGTGCTAGAGGGGGGGGAATCCCGATTACACCAGTCAACTATGGCTACACCTTC. The rearrangement links TRBV20-1 to TRBJ1-2; possible D gene TRBD1, 5 bases. This CDR3 comprises 19 residues. Germline V gene lookup returns CDR1 DFQATT and CDR2 SNEGSKA (reference sequence). Trimming pared 1 base from V and 2 bases from J, leaving 26 bases between.

This clonotype has only one observation. This rearrangement joins TRBV5-1 to TRBJ1-5; perhaps TRBD1 as D (6 bases). The V and J ends lost 3 bases and 7 bases respectively, with 17 bases between them. Germline V lookup: CDR1 SGHRS, CDR2 YFSETQ. This CDR3 has 15 amino acids. The CDR3 spells CASSSMGAGDQPQHF. The DNA for the CDR3 is TGCGCCAGCAGCTCCATGGGGGCAGGGGACCAGCCCCAGCATTTT.

This clonotype was picked up many times. J is TRBJ2-6 and V is TRBV5-1; no definite D call. There are 18 residues in the CDR3. Germline V gene data show CDR1 as SGHRS and CDR2 as YFSETQ. V lost 1 base and J 0 bases, leaving 14 bases between the germline ends. In DNA, the CDR3 is TGCGCCAGCAGCTTGTTAGGGTCCCACTCCTCTGGGGCCAACGTCCTGACTTTC. Translating it yields CASSLLGSHSSGANVLTF.

The V and J genes are TRBV12-3 or TRBV12-4 and TRBJ1-5, with a tentative D call TRBD1 (6 bases). The V end lost 6 bases, the J end lost 5 bases, and 17 bases lay between the germline ends. This CDR3 region has 15 residues. In nucleotides, the CDR3 is TGTGCCAGCAGCGATCATGGACAGTGGGATCAGCCCCAGCATTTT. It codes for CASSDHGQWDQPQHF.

The chain employs TRBV2 and TRBJ2-7; TRBD1 aligns across 8 bases. The germline gives CDR1 SNHLY, CDR2 FYNNEI. The CDR3 length is 13 residues. The V segment lost 6 bases and the J segment 3 bases; nucleotides outside the gene matches: 4. The DNA for the CDR3 is TGTGCCAGCAGGGACAGGGCGTACTACGAGCAGTACTTC. This encodes CASRDRAYYEQYF.

The chain combines TRBV20-1 with TRBJ2-7; no firm D call. The CDR3 is 13 residues long. The germline V gene has CDR1 DFQATT and CDR2 SNEGSKA (reference sequence). The germline V and J ends were trimmed by 5 bases and 2 bases, with 13 bases remaining between them. The CDR3 here is CSAGRVPTYEQYF. In nucleotides, the CDR3 is TGCAGTGCTGGACGGGTACCAACCTACGAGCAGTACTTC.

The chain is built from TRBV11-2 and TRBJ2-3; TRBD2 aligns across 7 bases. Germline values: CDR1 SGHAT, CDR2 FQNNGV. This CDR3 has 14 amino acids. Unmatched junction bases numbered 8, after V lost 5 bases and J lost 6 bases. CDR3 in DNA: TGTGCCAGCAGCGCAGGACTAGGGCTGGATACGCAGTATTTT. Protein sequence: CASSAGLGLDTQYF.

This chain joins TRBV6-2 or TRBV6-3 and TRBJ2-1; TRBD2 is a possible D gene (6 bases). The germline V gene encodes CDR1 MNHEY and CDR2 SVGEGT. V gave up 8 bases and J gave up 1 base, with 9 bases separating them. The CDR3 totals 13 residues. CDR3 sequence: CASGGLSYNEQFF. The CDR3 DNA is TGTGCCAGCGGGGGGTTGTCCTACAATGAGCAGTTCTTC.

This clonotype has just a few counts. The CDR3: CASSPGGTGGNEQFF. DNA of the CDR3: TGTGCCAGCAGCCCAGGGGGAACAGGGGGCAATGAGCAGTTCTTC. This chain joins TRBV3-1 and TRBJ2-1, with 8 bases aligning to TRBD1. With 4 bases clipped from V and 6 bases from J, the junction kept 8 bases outside the gene matches. The CDR3 has 15 residues. CDR1 LGHDT and CDR2 YNNKEL come from the germline V gene (reference sequence).

The chain carries TRBV6-2 or TRBV6-3 and TRBJ2-1; 12 bases map to TRBD2. This CDR3 is built from 17 residues. Germline CDR1 MNHEY, CDR2 SVGEGT. Trimming removed 6 bases from V and 9 bases from J; junction bases left unmatched: 15. The CDR3 reads CASRPRILAGGVVEQFF. CDR3 in DNA: TGTGCCAGCAGGCCTCGTATTCTAGCGGGAGGGGTGGTTGAGCAGTTCTTC.

This clonotype was seen a handful of times. V usage is TRBV9 and J usage is TRBJ2-2; 8 bases map to TRBD1. V shed 2 bases and J 0 bases; nucleotides not matched to a gene: 9. The CDR3 length is 18 residues. Germline loops: CDR1 SGDLS, CDR2 YYNGEE. CDR3 amino acids: CASSVRDRNFANTGELFF. The DNA of the CDR3 is TGTGCCAGCAGCGTCCGGGACAGGAACTTCGCGAACACCGGGGAGCTGTTTTTT.

This clonotype was counted ten times or more. The chain joins TRBV5-1 to TRBJ2-2; D possibly uses TRBD1 or TRBD2 (5 bases each). CDR1 is SGHRS, CDR2 YFSETQ, per germline. CDR3 length: 15 amino acids. Trimming took off 0 bases at V and 3 bases at J, with 9 bases between the two ends. The CDR3 region is CASSLDGTDTGELFF. The CDR3 coding sequence is TGCGCCAGCAGCTTGGACGGGACCGACACCGGGGAGCTGTTTTTT. The full variable domain, its missing parts supplied by reference TRBV5-1 and TRBJ2-2, is KAGVTQTPRYLIKTRGQQVTLSCSPISGHRSVSWYQQTPGQGLQFLFEYFSETQRNKGNFPGRFSGRQFSNSRSEMNVSTLELGDSALYLCASSLDGTDTGELFFGEGSRLTVL.

This clonotype was counted many times. The rearrangement links TRBV9 to TRBJ2-7, with 11 bases matching TRBD2. The J segment lost 4 bases and the V segment lost 4 bases, leaving 7 bases of the junction unmatched. The germline V gene encodes CDR1 SGDLS and CDR2 YYNGEE. The CDR3 has 15 amino acids. The CDR3 DNA sequence: TGTGCCAGCAGCCAGACGACTAGCGGGGTGTACGAGCAGTACTTC. Translation gives CASSQTTSGVYEQYF.

This clonotype was counted a few times. This chain links TRBV6-2 or TRBV6-3 with TRBJ2-3; D is possibly TRBD1 (5 bases). The length of the CDR3 is 14 residues. Trimming pared 5 bases from V and 3 bases from J, leaving 12 bases between. CDR1 is MNHEY and CDR2 is SVGEGT in the germline V gene. The CDR3 loop is CASSARRDTDTQYF. CDR3 DNA: TGTGCCAGCAGTGCCCGCAGGGATACAGATACGCAGTATTTT.